One and the same sample provided the 21 T cell receptor beta chains below, sequenced in a study of blood T cell repertoires in COVID-19. Some clones are missing from TCRdb's copy, which holds only in-frame ones; the method was immunoSEQ multiplex PCR. The table records 350,000 to 450,000 clones, about 85% of them present only once. The sequenced sample was peripheral blood. Receptor source: a woman younger than 35 with acute or convalescent COVID-19.

The rearrangement uses TRBV3-1 (or the pseudogene TRBV3-2) and TRBJ1-6; D is uncertain. Germline lookup yields CDR1 LGHDT and CDR2 YNNKEL (reference sequence). CDR3 length: 14 residues. V was clipped by 4 bases and J by 8 bases, with 12 bases between them. The DNA of the CDR3 is TGTGCCAGCAGCCCTTCAGTCGGGGATTCACCCCTCCACTTT. The encoded protein is CASSPSVGDSPLHF.

V gene TRBV2 combines with J gene TRBJ2-3; TRBD2 matches at 9 bases. Germline values: CDR1 SNHLY, CDR2 FYNNEI. The V segment lost 6 bases and the J segment 3 bases; nucleotides outside the gene matches: 7. This CDR3 has 15 amino acids. The CDR3 sequence: CASRYSGSGTDTQYF. The CDR3 nucleotides are TGTGCCAGCAGGTATAGCGGGAGCGGGACAGATACGCAGTATTTT.

V usage is TRBV7-2 and J usage is TRBJ1-1, with D hard to call. In germline, CDR1 is SGHTA, CDR2 FQGNSA. The CDR3 consists of 12 residues. The DNA of the CDR3 is TGTGGGCAGCGGGAGACGAACACTGAAGCTTTCTTT. Translation gives CGQRETNTEAFF. Filled out from reference TRBV7-2 and TRBJ1-1, the complete variable domain reads GAGVSQSPSNKVTEKGKDVELRCDPISGHTALYWYRQSLGQGLEFLIYFQGNSAPDKSGLPSDRFSAERTGGSVSTLTIQRTQQEDSAVYLCGQRETNTEAFFGQGTRLTVV.

The chain carries TRBV5-1 and TRBJ1-4; D not resolved. CDR1 and CDR2 from the germline V gene are SGHRS and YFSETQ. V was trimmed by 0 bases and J by 2 bases, leaving 8 bases between them. This CDR3 is 15 amino acids long. The CDR3 is CASSLGIRTNEKLFF. CDR3 DNA: TGCGCCAGCAGCTTGGGAATCAGGACTAATGAAAAACTGTTTTTT.

CDR3 residues: CASSLVQAGGQETQYF. CDR3 DNA: TGTGCCAGCAGCTTAGTGCAGGCCGGAGGCCAAGAGACCCAGTACTTC. The V and J genes are TRBV7-9 and TRBJ2-5; tentatively, D is TRBD2 (5 bases). CDR1 and CDR2 (germline): SEHNR, FQNEAQ (reference sequence). Trimming removed 1 base from V and 1 base from J, with 13 bases in between. The length of the CDR3 is 16 residues.

This clone was picked up one time. The chain joins TRBV6-5 to TRBJ2-6; D unresolved. Germline loops: CDR1 MNHEY, CDR2 SVGAGI. Trimming shortened V by 4 bases and J by 1 base, and 2 bases separated the two germline ends. The CDR3 extends over 13 amino acids. CDR3 loop: CASSLSGANVLTF. The CDR3 nucleotides read TGTGCCAGCAGTTTATCTGGGGCCAACGTCCTGACTTTC.

V is TRBV11-2 and J is TRBJ2-7, with D possibly matching TRBD2 (6 bases). Trimming stripped 3 bases from V and 6 bases from J, with 9 bases between. Germline V gene lookup returns CDR1 SGHAT and CDR2 FQNNGV. This CDR3 is 12 amino acids long. Here the CDR3 DNA reads TGTGCCAGCAGCTTGGGACTCGGCGAGCAGTACTTC. Its protein product is CASSLGLGEQYF.

The CDR3 nucleotides read TGTGCCACCAGCATAACAAGAGGAGATCAGCCCCAGCATTTT. It specifies CATSITRGDQPQHF. The rearrangement joins TRBV15 to TRBJ1-5, with unresolved D. The CDR3 has 14 amino acids. Germline V gene sequence: CDR1 LNHNV, CDR2 YYDKDF (reference sequence). Trimming stripped 4 bases from V and 5 bases from J, with 12 bases between.

The chain is built from TRBV2 and TRBJ1-6; D is possibly TRBD1 (5 bases). The V and J ends lost 2 bases and 4 bases respectively, with 9 bases between them. The CDR3 has 15 residues. Per the germline V gene, CDR1 is SNHLY and CDR2 is FYNNEI. The CDR3 loop is CASSEQGRYNSPLHF. The CDR3 nucleotides read TGTGCCAGCAGTGAACAGGGCAGATATAATTCACCCCTCCACTTT.

The rearrangement uses TRBV5-1 and TRBJ2-7; possible D gene TRBD1, 6 bases. The CDR3 length is 14 residues. V was clipped by 0 bases and J by 3 bases, with 10 bases between them. From germline, CDR1 is SGHRS and CDR2 YFSETQ. The CDR3 DNA reads as TGCGCCAGCAGCTTGGAACAGGGCCACTACGAGCAGTACTTC. Its translation: CASSLEQGHYEQYF.

V is TRBV7-8 and J is TRBJ2-1, with D unclear. V gave up 2 bases and J gave up 0 bases, with 8 bases separating them. The germline gives CDR1 SGHVS, CDR2 FQNEAQ. The CDR3 extends over 15 amino acids. The chain's CDR3 is CASSLSSASYNEQFF. CDR3 sequence (DNA): TGTGCCAGCAGCTTATCCAGCGCCTCCTACAATGAGCAGTTCTTC.

The chain couples TRBV15 to TRBJ2-2, with TRBD1 matching 8 bases. V dropped 8 bases and J dropped 7; count of bases not matched to a gene: 12. This CDR3 spans 15 amino acids. Germline V gene data show CDR1 as LNHNV and CDR2 as YYDKDF (reference sequence). This CDR3 reads CATLNGRGLGGELFF. CDR3 bases: TGTGCCACCCTTAACGGCAGGGGGCTTGGCGGGGAGCTGTTTTTT. The variable domain in full, completed from reference TRBV15 and TRBJ2-2, reads DAMVIQNPRYQVTQFGKPVTLSCSQTLNHNVMYWYQQKSSQAPKLLFHYYDKDFNNEADTPDNFQSRRPNTSFCFLDIRSPGLGDTAMYLCATLNGRGLGGELFFGEGSRLTVL.

V gene TRBV18 combines with J gene TRBJ1-6; D not resolved. The germline gives CDR1 KGHSH, CDR2 LQKENI. The germline V and J ends were trimmed by 3 bases and 9 bases, with 15 bases remaining between them. The CDR3 contains 15 residues. The CDR3 reads CASSPNVAEGSPLHF. Here the CDR3 DNA reads TGTGCCAGCTCACCCAACGTGGCAGAGGGTTCACCCCTCCACTTT. Combining the CDR3 with reference TRBV18 and TRBJ1-6 gives the whole variable domain NAGVMQNPRHLVRRRGQEARLRCSPMKGHSHVYWYRQLPEEGLKFMVYLQKENIIDESGMPKERFSAEFPKEGPSILRIQQVVRGDSAAYFCASSPNVAEGSPLHFGNGTRLTVT.

This chain links TRBV6-5 with TRBJ1-2; TRBD1 agrees at 10 bases. V lost 1 base to trimming and J lost 3 bases; unmatched junction nucleotides: 2. Germline CDR1 reads MNHEY; CDR2 reads SVGAGI. The CDR3 sequence is 15 residues long. Here the CDR3 reads CASSYYGQGDYGYTF. The DNA of the CDR3 is TGTGCCAGCAGTTACTACGGACAGGGGGACTATGGCTACACCTTC.

The chain uses TRBV3-1 (or the pseudogene TRBV3-2) and TRBJ1-1; 7 bases are a match to TRBD1. Germline CDR1 and CDR2: LGHDT and YNNKEL (reference sequence). V trimming: 4 bases; J trimming: 1 base; junction bases outside the gene matches: 6. The CDR3 is 15 residues long. This CDR3 reads CASSLQGNGNTEAFF. CDR3 DNA: TGTGCCAGCAGCCTACAGGGGAATGGGAACACTGAAGCTTTCTTT.

The chain combines TRBV15 with TRBJ2-1, with 10 bases matching TRBD1. Trimming cost V 6 bases and J 4 bases; bases outside gene matches: 12. Germline V lookup: CDR1 LNHNV, CDR2 YYDKDF (reference sequence). The CDR3 has 17 amino acids. The CDR3 region is CATRMTGTGDRYNEQFF. The CDR3 DNA reads as TGTGCCACCAGGATGACCGGGACAGGGGACCGTTACAATGAGCAGTTCTTC.

The chain has TRBV14 and TRBJ2-7; D ambiguous. Germline V gene lookup returns CDR1 SGHDN and CDR2 FVKESK. The CDR3 is 14 amino acids. Deletions cut 1 base from V and 6 bases from J, with 13 bases between. The chain's CDR3 is CASSQVAGRVEQYF. The CDR3 DNA reads as TGTGCCAGCAGCCAAGTTGCAGGTCGAGTCGAGCAGTACTTC.

The CDR3: CASSWTGVRETQYF. The CDR3, as DNA: TGTGCCAGTAGTTGGACAGGGGTAAGAGAGACCCAGTACTTC. The rearrangement uses TRBV19 and TRBJ2-5, with 9 bases identical to TRBD1. V was pared by 5 bases and J by 4 bases, with 5 bases of the junction left unmatched. CDR3 length: 14 residues. The germline gives CDR1 LNHDA, CDR2 SQIVND (reference sequence).

In its sample, this clone was seen once. The rearrangement uses TRBV29-1 and TRBJ2-1; TRBD1 matches 9 bases. Germline values: CDR1 SQVTM, CDR2 ANQGSEA. This CDR3 is 13 amino acids long. After removal of 3 bases from V and 8 bases from J, the junction contained 5 bases not matched to a gene. In DNA, the CDR3 is TGCAGCGTTGAGGGGACAGGGAAGGATGAGCAGTTCTTC. Amino acid sequence: CSVEGTGKDEQFF.

This chain joins TRBV28 and TRBJ1-5; TRBD1 matches at 8 bases. This CDR3 has 15 residues. Germline-derived CDR1 and CDR2 are MDHEN and SYDVKM. V gave up 6 bases and J gave up 4 bases; unmatched junction bases: 8. The CDR3 is CASSLVRGLNQPQHF. DNA of the CDR3: TGTGCCAGCAGCCTCGTCAGGGGGCTAAATCAGCCCCAGCATTTT.

The chain links TRBV11-2 to TRBJ1-1, with 9 bases aligning to TRBD1. This CDR3 has 15 residues. Losses at the gene ends were 4 bases for V and 3 bases for J; bases not matched to a gene: 6. Germline-derived CDR1 and CDR2 are SGHAT and FQNNGV. The CDR3 here is CASSSWTGVYTEAFF. The CDR3 DNA reads TGTGCCAGCAGCTCTTGGACAGGGGTATACACTGAAGCTTTCTTT.